The 22 T cell receptor beta chains presented below share a single source sample, sequenced in a study of CD8+ T cells in alopecia areata. As the sequencing template, cDNA was produced by extracting RNA and reverse transcribing it. Some clones are missing from TCRdb's copy, which holds only in-frame ones; the method was immunoSEQ multiplex PCR. The sample has about 110,000 clones; roughly 59% are singletons. The specimen sequenced was CD8+ T cells sorted from blood. These receptors came from a human donor in good health.

In DNA form, the CDR3 reads TGTGCCAGCAGTGAATGGACGGAGGGGATCGACTATGGCTACACCTTC. Amino acids: CASSEWTEGIDYGYTF. V usage is TRBV25-1 and J usage is TRBJ1-2; TRBD1 is a possible D gene (5 bases). This CDR3 comprises 16 residues. The ends were cut back, 1 base at V and 3 bases at J, with 15 bases in the middle. Germline CDR1 MGHDK, CDR2 SYGVNS.

Here the CDR3 reads CASSLRGRGYNEQFF. The DNA of the CDR3 is TGTGCCAGCAGCTTACGCGGCAGGGGGTATAATGAGCAGTTCTTC. The rearrangement uses TRBV13 and TRBJ2-1; 7 nucleotides line up with TRBD1. The germline gives CDR1 PRHDT, CDR2 FYEKMQ (reference sequence). The CDR3 sequence is 15 residues long. The trim removed 2 bases at V and 7 bases at J, leaving 8 bases unmatched.

V and J are TRBV7-2 and TRBJ2-3, with TRBD2 matching over 15 bases. The CDR3 runs 15 residues. CDR1 is SGHTA and CDR2 is FQGNSA in the germline V gene. After removal of 6 bases from V and 3 bases from J, the junction contained 1 base not matched to a gene. The CDR3: CASRGLAGGTDTQYF. In DNA form, the CDR3 reads TGTGCCAGCAGGGGACTAGCGGGGGGTACAGATACGCAGTATTTT.

The chain combines TRBV4-3 with TRBJ2-3; 7 bases are a match to TRBD2. Trimming cost V 5 bases and J 0 bases; bases outside gene matches: 5. The V gene's germline CDR1 is LGHNA and CDR2 YSLEER. This CDR3 comprises 15 residues. CDR3 sequence (DNA): TGCGCCAGCAGCTCACGGGGGGAGAGCACAGATACGCAGTATTTT. Its translation is CASSSRGESTDTQYF.

The V and J genes are TRBV7-6 and TRBJ2-5, with TRBD1 matching over 9 bases. The V segment lost 3 bases and the J segment 5 bases; nucleotides outside the gene matches: 10. The V gene's germline CDR1 is SGHVS and CDR2 FNYEAQ. The CDR3 loop spans 16 amino acids. DNA of the CDR3: TGTGCCAGCAGCTTTATTCCGGGACAGGGACGGGAGACCCAGTACTTC. This codes for CASSFIPGQGRETQYF.

This rearrangement joins TRBV13 to TRBJ2-3; D unclear. V lost 2 bases and J 5 bases, leaving 17 bases between the germline ends. The CDR3 is 16 residues long. Per germline, CDR1 PRHDT and CDR2 FYEKMQ (reference sequence). CDR3: CASSLSLMESQDTQYF. The CDR3 DNA sequence: TGTGCCAGCAGCTTAAGTTTGATGGAGTCCCAAGATACGCAGTATTTT.

Here the CDR3 reads CSVEEANYGYTF. The CDR3 nucleotides read TGCAGCGTTGAAGAAGCTAACTATGGCTACACCTTC. The chain combines TRBV29-1 with TRBJ1-2; no clear D. Looked up from germline, CDR1 is SQVTM and CDR2 is ANQGSEA. V lost 0 bases to trimming and J lost 0 bases, with 2 bases between them. The CDR3 contains 12 residues.

The chain recombines TRBV19 with TRBJ1-1, with 9 bases identical to TRBD1. V lost 7 bases and J lost 4; bases outside the gene matches: 4. Germline V gene data show CDR1 as LNHDA and CDR2 as SQIVND (reference sequence). The CDR3 spans 13 residues. CDR3 sequence: CASTTGGPTEAFF. The CDR3 DNA reads as TGTGCCAGTACTACAGGGGGCCCCACTGAAGCTTTCTTT.

V is TRBV29-1 and J is TRBJ2-3, with TRBD2 matching 11 bases. V lost 1 base, J lost 0 bases, and 6 bases stayed unmatched. The CDR3 totals 17 residues. CDR1 and CDR2 (germline): SQVTM, ANQGSEA. The CDR3 loop is CSVEGRVAGGSTDTQYF. CDR3 sequence (DNA): TGCAGCGTTGAAGGGAGAGTAGCGGGGGGGAGCACAGATACGCAGTATTTT.

The V gene is TRBV28, the J gene TRBJ1-2; no firm D call. The CDR3 is made up of 14 amino acids. The V end lost 5 bases, the J end lost 6 bases, and 16 bases lay between the germline ends. The germline V gene has CDR1 MDHEN and CDR2 SYDVKM. The CDR3 spells CASSEPGGRNGYTF. As DNA, the CDR3 is TGTGCCAGCAGTGAGCCAGGTGGAAGAAATGGCTACACCTTC.

This clone occurred a few times. V gene TRBV4-1 combines with J gene TRBJ2-2; tentatively, D is TRBD2 (5 bases). From germline, CDR1 is MGHRA and CDR2 YSYEKL. V gave up 4 bases and J gave up 4 bases, with 13 bases separating them. The CDR3 is made up of 15 amino acids. The CDR3, as DNA: TGCGCCAGCAGCCCACTAGTACTGAGCACCGGGGAGCTGTTTTTT. This encodes CASSPLVLSTGELFF.

The rearrangement links TRBV28 to TRBJ2-7; a possible D gene is TRBD1 (6 bases). The V gene lost 6 bases and the J gene lost 2 bases, with 8 bases spanning the gap. The germline CDR1 and CDR2 sequences are MDHEN and SYDVKM. This CDR3 has 12 amino acids. The CDR3 reads CASRAGAYEQYF. The CDR3 coding sequence is TGTGCCAGCAGGGCAGGGGCCTACGAGCAGTACTTC.

V is TRBV4-2 and J is TRBJ1-5, with D perhaps TRBD1 (5 bases). With 0 bases removed from V and 4 bases from J, the gap between germline ends came to 16 bases. The CDR3 is 17 residues long. CDR1 and CDR2 (germline): LGHNA, YNFKEQ. CDR3: CASSQDRLQGLNQPQHF. CDR3 bases: TGTGCCAGCAGCCAAGATCGCCTTCAGGGATTAAATCAGCCCCAGCATTTT.

V gene TRBV19 combines with J gene TRBJ2-3, with 7 bases matching TRBD1. The CDR3 spans 15 residues. Per germline, CDR1 LNHDA and CDR2 SQIVND (reference sequence). The J segment lost 0 bases and the V segment lost 3 bases, leaving 3 bases of the junction unmatched. CDR3 residues: CASSITGVSTDTQYF. CDR3 nucleotide sequence: TGTGCCAGTAGTATCACAGGGGTAAGCACAGATACGCAGTATTTT.

The chain combines TRBV19 with TRBJ2-5, with TRBD1 matching 7 bases. Trimming took 5 bases from V and 2 from J; bases not matched to a gene: 8. The CDR3 extends over 15 amino acids. Germline V gene data show CDR1 as LNHDA and CDR2 as SQIVND (reference sequence). The CDR3 reads CASSPGGHPQETQYF. The CDR3 nucleotides are TGTGCCAGTAGTCCAGGGGGACATCCACAAGAGACCCAGTACTTC.

The chain recombines TRBV5-6 with TRBJ2-7; no firm D call. The CDR3 is 9 amino acids. Germline V CDR1 and CDR2: SGHDT, YYEEEE. V lost 3 bases to trimming and J lost 5 bases, with 0 bases between them. CDR3 nucleotide sequence: TGTGCCAGCAGCTACGAGCAGTACTTC. It codes for CASSYEQYF.

V is TRBV7-9 and J is TRBJ2-1, with D unclear. The CDR3 length is 11 residues. Trimming left V 6 bases short and J 9 bases short, with 9 bases between. Germline V lookup: CDR1 SEHNR, CDR2 FQNEAQ (reference sequence). The CDR3 coding sequence is TGTGCCAGCAGGGTGGGGTTTGAGCAGTTCTTC. It is translated as CASRVGFEQFF. The full variable domain, its missing parts supplied by reference TRBV7-9 and TRBJ2-1, is DTGVSQNPRHKITKRGQNVTFRCDPISEHNRLYWYRQTLGQGPEFLTYFQNEAQLEKSRLLSDRFSAERPKGSFSTLEIQRTEQGDSAMYLCASRVGFEQFFGPGTRLTVL.

CDR3 DNA sequence: TGTGCCAGCAGCGAAACTAGCGGGGGGGACCCCTACGAGCAGTACTTC. It is translated as CASSETSGGDPYEQYF. The gene calls are TRBV13 and TRBJ2-7, with TRBD2 matching 13 bases. CDR1 PRHDT and CDR2 FYEKMQ come from the germline V gene (reference sequence). V dropped 5 bases and J dropped 2; count of bases not matched to a gene: 6. The CDR3 is 16 amino acids.

Only one count was recorded for this clone. The J gene is TRBJ1-1, the V gene TRBV5-4; D is unresolved. From germline, CDR1 is SGHNT and CDR2 YYREEE (reference sequence). V shed 4 bases and J shed 1 base, with 11 bases lying between them. This CDR3 has 14 residues. CDR3 protein: CASSRTESNTEAFF. In nucleotides, the CDR3 is TGTGCCAGCAGCCGAACAGAGTCGAACACTGAAGCTTTCTTT.

This clone appeared once. In DNA form, the CDR3 reads TGTGCCAGCAGCCTATACTACATGGAGACTACCTCCGAGCAGTACTTC. Protein sequence: CASSLYYMETTSEQYF. The chain links TRBV7-9 to TRBJ2-7; tentative D call: TRBD2 (5 bases). Germline CDR1 SEHNR, CDR2 FQNEAQ (reference sequence). The length of the CDR3 is 16 residues. V gave up 5 bases and J gave up 6 bases, with 23 bases separating them.

This clone was recorded once. The DNA for the CDR3 is TGCAGCGTAACAGGCTACGAACACACTGAAGCTTTCTTT. Amino acid sequence: CSVTGYEHTEAFF. J is TRBJ1-1 and V is TRBV29-1; TRBD1 might be the D (5 bases). CDR1 SQVTM and CDR2 ANQGSEA come from the germline V gene. The germline V and J ends were trimmed by 6 bases and 3 bases, with 14 bases remaining between them. The CDR3 length is 13 residues.

The chain employs TRBV4-1 and TRBJ2-5; D is unclear. From germline, CDR1 is MGHRA and CDR2 YSYEKL. This CDR3 region has 15 residues. V shed 1 base and J shed 5 bases, with 14 bases lying between them. The CDR3 DNA sequence: TGCGCCAGCAGCCAAGCGTCCAGCCGAAGGGAGACCCAGTACTTC. Encoded protein: CASSQASSRRETQYF.